One and the same sample provided the 20 T cell receptor beta chains below, sequenced in a study of T cells in Graves' hyperthyroidism and ophthalmopathy. Using RNA transcripts as the source, TCR beta CDR3 regions were amplified. The study used the HTBI primer set for a first-round RT-PCR of the TCR CDR3. TCRdb passed the multiplex PCR reads through MiXCR, listing each CDR3 protein once. The table includes 600,000 or so distinct CDR3 sequences, around 15% detected once. Sequencing was carried out using blood. These receptors came from a woman aged 25 to 39 with Graves' hyperthyroidism.

There are a few counts of this clonotype. The chain uses TRBV13 and TRBJ1-4; possibly TRBD1 for D (5 bases). The CDR3 has 14 amino acids. V was pared by 4 bases and J by 7 bases, with 13 bases between. The germline CDR1 and CDR2 sequences are PRHDT and FYEKMQ (reference sequence). This CDR3 reads CASSSRDRGEKLFF. The CDR3 nucleotides are TGTGCCAGCAGCTCCCGGGACCGGGGTGAAAAACTGTTTTTT.

This clonotype has a count of ten or more. The chain combines TRBV3-1 with TRBJ2-1; TRBD2 agrees at 9 bases. Germline V lookup: CDR1 LGHDT, CDR2 YNNKEL (reference sequence). V lost 3 bases and J lost 2; bases outside the gene matches: 8. There are 17 residues in the CDR3. The CDR3 here is CASSHGTSMVTYNEQFF. The CDR3 DNA reads TGTGCCAGCAGCCACGGGACTAGCATGGTAACCTACAATGAGCAGTTCTTC.

This clonotype has ten or more counts. The CDR3 here is CASTRDYEQYF. DNA of the CDR3: TGTGCCAGCACCCGGGACTACGAGCAGTACTTC. The J gene is TRBJ2-7, the V gene TRBV7-9; tentatively, D is TRBD2 (5 bases). This CDR3 has 11 amino acids. V was pared by 7 bases and J by 3 bases, with 7 bases between. The V gene's germline CDR1 is SEHNR and CDR2 FQNEAQ (reference sequence).

The rearrangement joins TRBV3-1 to TRBJ1-5, with D possibly being TRBD1 (5 bases). The CDR3 has 14 amino acids. V lost 1 base to trimming and J lost 6 bases, with 10 bases between them. Per germline, CDR1 LGHDT and CDR2 YNNKEL (reference sequence). As DNA, the CDR3 is TGTGCCAGCAGCCAAGCGGTCGGGGCTCAGCCCCAGCATTTT. It codes for CASSQAVGAQPQHF.

A few counts support this clonotype. The chain is built from TRBV6-1 and TRBJ2-5; D possibly matches TRBD1 or TRBD2 (5 bases each). The V and J ends lost 6 bases and 5 bases respectively, with 10 bases between them. The CDR3 runs to 12 residues. Germline V gene lookup returns CDR1 MNHNS and CDR2 SASEGT. CDR3 sequence reads: CASRGWGETQYF. For the CDR3, the DNA is TGTGCCAGCAGGGGATGGGGGGAGACCCAGTACTTC.

This clonotype was counted ten times or more. The rearrangement links TRBV11-2 to TRBJ2-5; D might be TRBD1 (6 bases). The CDR3 extends over 14 amino acids. Trimming stripped 2 bases from V and 5 bases from J, with 12 bases between. Germline CDR1 SGHAT, CDR2 FQNNGV. The CDR3 here is CASSLSQGQETQYF. For the CDR3, the DNA is TGTGCCAGCAGCTTATCCCAGGGGCAGGAGACCCAGTACTTC. Full variable domain (missing parts from reference TRBV11-2 and TRBJ2-5): EAGVAQSPRYKIIEKRQSVAFWCNPISGHATLYWYQQILGQGPKLLIQFQNNGVVDDSQLPKDRFSAERLKGVDSTLKIQPAKLEDSAVYLCASSLSQGQETQYFGPGTRLLVL.

The genes are TRBV20-1 and TRBJ2-5; TRBD1 matches at 12 bases. The CDR3 extends over 15 amino acids. Trimming took 6 bases from V and 2 from J; bases not matched to a gene: 7. Germline CDR1 is DFQATT and CDR2 is SNEGSKA (reference sequence). CDR3 residues: CSARDRGRGQETQYF. The DNA for the CDR3 is TGCAGTGCGCGGGACAGGGGGCGCGGGCAAGAGACCCAGTACTTC.

This clonotype was seen ten or more times. V is TRBV15 and J is TRBJ1-2, with D possibly being TRBD1 (5 bases). This CDR3 region has 15 residues. Germline V gene data show CDR1 as LNHNV and CDR2 as YYDKDF (reference sequence). Trimming took 8 bases from V and 5 from J, leaving 21 bases between them. The CDR3 loop reads CATREGRNERYGYTF. CDR3 bases: TGTGCCACCCGGGAGGGACGGAACGAGCGGTATGGCTACACCTTC.

J is TRBJ2-7 and V is TRBV20-1, with TRBD1 matching over 7 bases. V shed 6 bases and J 0 bases; nucleotides not matched to a gene: 5. Germline CDR1 is DFQATT and CDR2 is SNEGSKA (reference sequence). CDR3 size: 13 residues. The CDR3 protein is CSAPDRRSYEQYF. CDR3 DNA sequence: TGCAGTGCCCCGGACAGGCGCTCCTACGAGCAGTACTTC.

The chain employs TRBV7-9 and TRBJ2-3; D ambiguous. The ends were cut back, 5 bases at V and 0 bases at J, with 9 bases in the middle. This CDR3 is 14 amino acids long. CDR1 is SEHNR and CDR2 is FQNEAQ in the germline V gene (reference sequence). In DNA form, the CDR3 reads TGTGCCAGCAGCCCCCATTCTAGCACAGATACGCAGTATTTT. It translates to CASSPHSSTDTQYF.

This clonotype was recorded many times. Here the CDR3 reads CASSLMGGGTEAFF. The CDR3 DNA follows: TGCGCCAGCAGCTTGATGGGGGGAGGGACTGAAGCTTTCTTT. This chain connects TRBV5-1 to TRBJ1-1, with D tentatively TRBD1 (5 bases). This CDR3 spans 14 amino acids. The germline V gene has CDR1 SGHRS and CDR2 YFSETQ. The V gene lost 1 base and the J gene lost 5 bases, with 12 bases spanning the gap.

The chain links TRBV19 to TRBJ1-2; TRBD1 agrees at 7 bases. The CDR3 sequence is 14 residues long. Looked up from germline, CDR1 is LNHDA and CDR2 is SQIVND (reference sequence). J lost 3 bases, V lost 7 bases, and 8 bases had no gene match. The CDR3 spells CASIRQGRDYGYTF. The CDR3 DNA reads as TGTGCCAGTATTAGACAGGGCCGGGACTATGGCTACACCTTC.

In this sample, this clonotype turned up a few times. This chain uses TRBV13 with TRBJ2-7; D is perhaps TRBD1 (6 bases). V dropped 3 bases and J dropped 5 bases, with 14 bases sitting between them. CDR1 and CDR2 from the germline V gene are PRHDT and FYEKMQ (reference sequence). This CDR3 spans 14 amino acids. The CDR3 region has the DNA TGTGCCAGCAGCTTCCAGGGGAGTAGGAACGAGCAGTACTTC. This gives the protein CASSFQGSRNEQYF.

This clonotype was recorded a few times. V and J are TRBV28 and TRBJ1-1; D not certain. The V end was cut by 5 bases, the J end by 3 bases, with 7 bases between. Looked up from germline, CDR1 is MDHEN and CDR2 is SYDVKM. This CDR3 has 12 amino acids. DNA for the CDR3: TGTGCCAGCAGTACCGGAGACACTGAAGCTTTCTTT. Its translation: CASSTGDTEAFF.

The V gene is TRBV4-3, the J gene TRBJ1-5, with D uncertain. The CDR3 length is 15 residues. The V end was cut by 0 bases, the J end by 7 bases, with 13 bases between. Germline V gene lookup returns CDR1 LGHNA and CDR2 YSLEER. This CDR3 is CASSQDFRSGQPQHF. Here the CDR3 DNA reads TGCGCCAGCAGCCAAGATTTCAGAAGCGGACAGCCCCAGCATTTT.

The gene calls are TRBV19 and TRBJ2-2; D is unresolved. The CDR3 contains 15 residues. The germline V gene encodes CDR1 LNHDA and CDR2 SQIVND (reference sequence). V was trimmed by 7 bases and J by 2 bases, leaving 14 bases between them. The CDR3 DNA sequence: TGTGCCAGTATTTCGGAAGGCTTCAACACCGGGGAGCTGTTTTTT. Its protein is CASISEGFNTGELFF.

In its sample, this clonotype was seen many times. This chain's CDR3 is CASSFKGDTQYF. Here the CDR3 DNA reads TGTGCCAGCAGTTTCAAGGGTGATACGCAGTATTTT. The chain couples TRBV28 to TRBJ2-3; D is unresolved. Trimming stripped 3 bases from V and 6 bases from J, with 7 bases between. The CDR3 is 12 amino acids. Germline CDR1 reads MDHEN; CDR2 reads SYDVKM.

This clonotype was observed at least ten times. This chain connects TRBV7-2 to TRBJ2-1; unclear D gene. Germline V lookup: CDR1 SGHTA, CDR2 FQGNSA. Trimming took off 5 bases at V and 5 bases at J, with 10 bases between the two ends. There are 13 residues in the CDR3. The CDR3 DNA sequence: TGTGCCAGCAGCCGTCTTCAAGACAATGAGCAGTTCTTC. Its translation is CASSRLQDNEQFF.

V is TRBV27 and J is TRBJ2-1, with 8 bases matching TRBD2. CDR3 length equals 15 residues. Per germline, CDR1 MNHEY and CDR2 SMNVEV (reference sequence). V gave up 5 bases and J gave up 6 bases; unmatched junction bases: 9. The CDR3 here is CASSQGLVSLNEQFF. The CDR3 DNA reads TGTGCCAGCAGTCAGGGACTAGTTTCCCTCAATGAGCAGTTCTTC.

This clonotype was found many times. The rearrangement uses TRBV9 and TRBJ2-3; 9 bases align to TRBD2. Unmatched junction bases numbered 4, after V lost 0 bases and J lost 5 bases. The CDR3 is 15 residues long. Germline V gene sequence: CDR1 SGDLS, CDR2 YYNGEE. The CDR3, as DNA: TGTGCCAGCAGCGTAGGGGGTAGCGGGAGAGATACGCAGTATTTT. Translated: CASSVGGSGRDTQYF.